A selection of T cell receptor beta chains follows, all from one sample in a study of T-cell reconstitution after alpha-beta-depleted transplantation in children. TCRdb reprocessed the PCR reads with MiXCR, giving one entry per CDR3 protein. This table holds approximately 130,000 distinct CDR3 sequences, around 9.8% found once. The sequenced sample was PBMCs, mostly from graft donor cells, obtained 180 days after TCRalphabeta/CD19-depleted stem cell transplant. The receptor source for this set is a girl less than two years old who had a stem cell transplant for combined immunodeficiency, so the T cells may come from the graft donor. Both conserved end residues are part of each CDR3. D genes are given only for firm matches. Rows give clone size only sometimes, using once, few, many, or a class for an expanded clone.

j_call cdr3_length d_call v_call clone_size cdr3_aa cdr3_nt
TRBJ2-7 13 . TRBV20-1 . CSAREGQSYEQYF TGCAGTGCTAGAGAAGGACAGTCCTACGAGCAGTACTTC
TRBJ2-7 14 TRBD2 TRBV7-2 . CASSGGTKIYEQYF TGTGCCAGCAGCGGGGGGACTAAGATCTACGAGCAGTACTTC
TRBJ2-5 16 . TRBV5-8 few CASSYLTGPPWGTQYF TGTGCCAGCAGCTACCTGACAGGACCCCCGTGGGGGACCCAGTACTTC
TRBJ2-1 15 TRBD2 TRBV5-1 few CASSPTSGRGHEQFF TGCGCCAGCAGCCCGACTAGCGGGAGGGGCCATGAGCAGTTCTTC
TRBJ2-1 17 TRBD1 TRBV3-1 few CASSQERWDRGAGEQFF TGTGCCAGCAGCCAAGAACGTTGGGACAGGGGAGCGGGTGAGCAGTTCTTC
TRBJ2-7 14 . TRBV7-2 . CASSLVQSSYEQYF TGTGCCAGCAGCTTAGTACAGAGCTCCTACGAGCAGTACTTC
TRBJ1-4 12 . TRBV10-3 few CAISEGNEKLFF TGTGCCATCAGTGAGGGAAATGAAAAACTGTTTTTT
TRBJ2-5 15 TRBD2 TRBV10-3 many CAISELAGVEETQYF TGTGCCATCAGTGAACTAGCGGGAGTGGAAGAGACCCAGTACTTC
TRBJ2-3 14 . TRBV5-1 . CASSLEAGAGTQYF TGCGCCAGCAGCTTGGAGGCGGGGGCAGGAACGCAGTATTTT
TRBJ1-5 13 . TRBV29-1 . CSVEDRSNQPQHF TGCAGCGTTGAAGACAGGTCCAATCAGCCCCAGCATTTT
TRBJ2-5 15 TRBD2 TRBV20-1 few CSAGTSGRQQETQYF TGCAGTGCTGGGACTAGCGGGAGGCAGCAAGAGACCCAGTACTTC
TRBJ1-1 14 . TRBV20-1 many CSARGGGGDTEAFF TGCAGTGCTAGAGGGGGAGGGGGGGACACTGAAGCTTTCTTT
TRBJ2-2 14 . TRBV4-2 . CASSQWVNTGELFF TGTGCCAGCAGCCAATGGGTAAACACCGGGGAGCTGTTTTTT
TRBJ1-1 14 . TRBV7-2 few CASSLISGDTEAFF TGTGCCAGCAGCTTAATTTCAGGGGACACTGAAGCTTTCTTT
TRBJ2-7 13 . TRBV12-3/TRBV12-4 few CASSFVRGYEQYF TGTGCCAGCAGTTTCGTCAGGGGCTACGAGCAGTACTTC
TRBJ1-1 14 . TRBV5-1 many CASSSYRVNTEAFF TGCGCCAGCAGCTCATACAGGGTGAACACTGAAGCTTTCTTT
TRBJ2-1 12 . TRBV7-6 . CASSSLGNEQFF TGTGCCAGCAGCTCCCTAGGCAATGAGCAGTTCTTC
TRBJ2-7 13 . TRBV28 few CASSPLRDYEQYF TGTGCCAGCAGCCCCCTCAGGGACTACGAGCAGTACTTC
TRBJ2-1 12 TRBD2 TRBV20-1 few CSVRLAGNEQFF TGCAGTGTAAGGCTAGCGGGTAATGAGCAGTTCTTC
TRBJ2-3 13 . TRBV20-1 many CSVPGQSTDTQYF TGCAGTGTTCCCGGACAGAGCACAGATACGCAGTATTTT
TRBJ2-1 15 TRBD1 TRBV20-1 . CSARLQGVDYNEQFF TGCAGTGCTAGACTACAGGGGGTAGACTACAATGAGCAGTTCTTC
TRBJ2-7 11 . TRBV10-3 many CAISPEREQYF TGTGCCATCAGCCCCGAGAGAGAGCAGTACTTC
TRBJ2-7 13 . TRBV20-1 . CSARGLRGYEQYF TGCAGTGCTAGAGGTCTGAGGGGCTACGAGCAGTACTTC
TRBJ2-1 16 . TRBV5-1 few CASSLVTRGTYNEQFF TGCGCCAGCAGCTTGGTAACGAGGGGAACCTACAATGAGCAGTTCTTC
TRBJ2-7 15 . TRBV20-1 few CSARAGRDRNYEQYF TGCAGTGCTAGGGCCGGGCGGGACAGAAACTACGAGCAGTACTTC
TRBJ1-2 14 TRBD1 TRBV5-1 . CASSPRDRWYDYTF TGCGCCAGCAGCCCTCGGGACAGATGGTATGACTACACCTTC
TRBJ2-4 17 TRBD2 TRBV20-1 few CSARSLRGDLAKNIQYF TGCAGTGCTAGGAGTCTTCGGGGGGATCTAGCCAAAAACATTCAGTACTTC
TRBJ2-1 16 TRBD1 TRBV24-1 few CATSDLPGQNYNEQFF TGTGCCACCAGTGATTTGCCGGGACAGAACTACAATGAGCAGTTCTTC
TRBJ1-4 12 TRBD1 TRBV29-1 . CSVSGQTEKLFF TGCAGCGTTTCGGGACAGACGGAAAAACTGTTTTTT
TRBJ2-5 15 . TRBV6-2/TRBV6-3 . CASSYSYRDGETQYF TGTGCCAGCAGTTACTCGTACAGGGACGGAGAGACCCAGTACTTC
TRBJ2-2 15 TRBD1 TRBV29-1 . CSVEIGTVNTGELFF TGCAGCGTCGAGATAGGGACAGTGAACACCGGGGAGCTGTTTTTT
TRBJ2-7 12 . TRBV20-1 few CSAPIASYEQYF TGCAGTGCTCCAATAGCTTCCTACGAGCAGTACTTC
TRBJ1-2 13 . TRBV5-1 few CASSSDIGYGYTF TGCGCCAGCAGCTCAGACATAGGCTATGGCTACACCTTC
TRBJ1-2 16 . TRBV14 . CASSQDAGGRINGYTF TGTGCCAGCAGCCAAGATGCGGGGGGAAGGATAAATGGCTACACCTTC
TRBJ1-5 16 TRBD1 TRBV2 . CASTDDDRVSGQPQHF TGTGCCAGCACCGATGACGACAGGGTGTCTGGTCAGCCCCAGCATTTT
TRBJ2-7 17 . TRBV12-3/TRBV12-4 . CASSLRGRDLSPYEQYF TGTGCCAGCAGCCTAAGGGGCCGGGACCTATCGCCTTACGAGCAGTACTTC
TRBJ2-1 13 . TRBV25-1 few CASSELGGSEQFF TGTGCCAGCAGTGAACTAGGGGGGAGTGAGCAGTTCTTC
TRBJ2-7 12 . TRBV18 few CASSDTGNEQYF TGTGCCAGTTCCGACACAGGGAACGAGCAGTACTTC
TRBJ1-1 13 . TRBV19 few CASRVVGQTEAFF TGTGCCAGTAGAGTTGTTGGACAGACTGAAGCTTTCTTT
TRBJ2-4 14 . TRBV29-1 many CSVAARGAKNIQYF TGCAGCGTGGCCGCACGGGGGGCCAAAAACATTCAGTACTTC
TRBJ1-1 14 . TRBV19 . CASSRRTVNTEAFF TGTGCCAGTAGTAGGAGGACAGTGAACACTGAAGCTTTCTTT
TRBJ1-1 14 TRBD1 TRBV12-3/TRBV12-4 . CASRGTGGAGPAFF TGTGCCAGCAGGGGGACAGGGGGCGCCGGGCCAGCTTTCTTT
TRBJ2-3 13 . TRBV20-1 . CSARTDFTDTQYF TGCAGTGCTAGGACGGACTTCACAGATACGCAGTATTTT
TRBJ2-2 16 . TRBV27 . CASRVTGDWATGELFF TGTGCCAGCAGGGTAACAGGGGACTGGGCGACCGGGGAGCTGTTTTTT
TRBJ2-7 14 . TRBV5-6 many CASSLGLRVHEQYF TGTGCCAGCAGCCTAGGACTAAGGGTCCACGAGCAGTACTTC
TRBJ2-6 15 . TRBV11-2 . CASSVVGVGANVLTF TGTGCCAGCAGCGTAGTGGGGGTAGGGGCCAACGTCCTGACTTTC
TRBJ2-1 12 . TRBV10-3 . CAISEPRRRQFF TGTGCCATCAGTGAGCCCCGACGGAGGCAGTTCTTC
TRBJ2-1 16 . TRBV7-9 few CASSPGVGSRSDEQFF TGTGCCAGCAGCCCTGGTGTTGGTAGTAGGTCGGATGAGCAGTTCTTC
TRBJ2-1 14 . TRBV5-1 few CASSLGAPYNEQFF TGCGCCAGCAGCTTGGGCGCACCCTACAATGAGCAGTTCTTC
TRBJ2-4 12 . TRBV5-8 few CASSLRGDIQYF TGTGCCAGCAGCTTGCGAGGAGACATTCAGTACTTC
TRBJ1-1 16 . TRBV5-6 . CASSFAGNRARAEAFF TGTGCCAGCAGCTTTGCCGGAAACAGGGCGAGGGCTGAAGCTTTCTTT
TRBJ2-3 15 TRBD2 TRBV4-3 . CASSQGLAETDTQYF TGCGCCAGCAGCCAAGGTCTAGCGGAAACAGATACGCAGTATTTT
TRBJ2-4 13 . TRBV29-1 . CSVLGPAKNIQYF TGCAGCGTTCTAGGTCCGGCCAAAAACATTCAGTACTTC
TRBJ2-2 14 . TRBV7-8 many CASSLVGDTGELFF TGTGCCAGCAGCTTAGTCGGAGACACCGGGGAGCTGTTTTTT
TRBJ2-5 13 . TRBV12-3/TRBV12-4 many CASSFGRHETQYF TGTGCCAGCAGTTTTGGCAGGCACGAGACCCAGTACTTC
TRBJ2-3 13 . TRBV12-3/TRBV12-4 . CASSSRATDTQYF TGTGCCAGCAGTTCGAGGGCTACAGATACGCAGTATTTT
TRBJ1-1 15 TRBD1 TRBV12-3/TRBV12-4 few CASRKVEGANTEAFF TGTGCCAGCAGGAAAGTTGAGGGGGCCAACACTGAAGCTTTCTTT
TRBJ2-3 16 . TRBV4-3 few CASSQDGGLGTDTQYF TGCGCCAGCAGCCAAGACGGGGGATTGGGCACAGATACGCAGTATTTT
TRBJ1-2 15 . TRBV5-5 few CASSVTGPPVYGYTF TGTGCCAGCAGCGTAACAGGGCCCCCGGTCTATGGCTACACCTTC
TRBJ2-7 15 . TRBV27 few CASSPRGRHRYEQYF TGTGCCAGCAGTCCCCGGGGGAGGCACAGATACGAGCAGTACTTC